This TCR beta chain derives from a study of cytomegalovirus exposure and HLA in healthy donors. A multiplex PCR was run with 60 Vbeta primers and 13 Jbeta primers. This table comes from immunoSEQ multiplex PCR, and its TCRdb copy is limited to in-frame clones, with some not included. The data show approximately 190,000 clones, around 87% seen once. On this clone itself: The junction does not match germline at one end; this may be a read error.

The receptor was isolated from a man aged 30 to 39 in good health and CMV-seronegative. Sequencing was carried out using PBMCs.

Here the CDR3 DNA reads TGTGCTAGCAGCTTATTCCCGCAGGGGGCCGGCACTGAAGCTTTCTTT. Its translation: CASSLFPQGAGTEAFF. The chain has TRBV7-7 and TRBJ1-1; 8 bases match TRBD1. The CDR3 spans 16 residues. CDR1 is SSHAT, CDR2 FNYEAQ, per germline (reference sequence).